What follows are 30 T cell receptor beta chains derived from one specimen sequenced in a study of blood T cell repertoires in COVID-19. The protocol was immunoSEQ multiplex PCR, while the TCRdb copy is restricted to in-frame clones and leaves out a portion. The top ten clones hold about 5% of a sample with about 220,000 clones, around four fifths of them seen once. The sample consisted of peripheral blood. The receptors here all came from a woman in her 70s with COVID-19, enrolled during active disease.

The J gene is TRBJ1-4, the V gene TRBV4-1; D is possibly TRBD1 (6 bases). V was cut by 1 base and J by 5 bases, with 8 bases left in between. Germline V gene data show CDR1 as MGHRA and CDR2 as YSYEKL. This CDR3 contains 14 residues. This CDR3 reads CASSQGRGNEKLFF. The CDR3, as DNA: TGCGCCAGCAGCCAAGGCAGGGGAAATGAAAAACTGTTTTTT.

This chain connects TRBV19 to TRBJ2-1; 8 nucleotides match TRBD2. Germline lookup yields CDR1 LNHDA and CDR2 SQIVND (reference sequence). The CDR3 is 13 amino acids. Trimming removed 6 bases from V and 7 bases from J; junction bases left unmatched: 5. The CDR3 nucleotides read TGTGCCAGTAGCGGGAGGGCCAATAATGAGCAGTTCTTC. Translating gives CASSGRANNEQFF.

This chain uses TRBV5-1 with TRBJ1-1, with TRBD1 as a possible D gene (6 bases). The CDR3 is made up of 15 amino acids. Trimming left V 2 bases short and J 0 bases short, with 11 bases between. CDR1 is SGHRS, CDR2 YFSETQ, per germline. Here the CDR3 DNA reads TGCGCCAGCAGCTTCTTTGGGGGCTTGAACACTGAAGCTTTCTTT. Its translation is CASSFFGGLNTEAFF. The whole variable domain, remainder taken from reference TRBV5-1 and TRBJ1-1, is KAGVTQTPRYLIKTRGQQVTLSCSPISGHRSVSWYQQTPGQGLQFLFEYFSETQRNKGNFPGRFSGRQFSNSRSEMNVSTLELGDSALYLCASSFFGGLNTEAFFGQGTRLTVV.

The chain uses TRBV18 and TRBJ1-1, with a tentative D call TRBD1 (5 bases). V lost 3 bases and J lost 3, with 11 bases in between. This CDR3 is built from 14 residues. Germline CDR1 is KGHSH and CDR2 is LQKENI. The CDR3: CASSPISGDTEAFF. The CDR3 nucleotides are TGTGCCAGCTCACCTATTTCGGGGGACACTGAAGCTTTCTTT.

The V and J genes are TRBV7-8 and TRBJ2-7, with TRBD1 matching 8 bases. The CDR3 has 15 residues. The V and J ends lost 5 bases and 6 bases, in that order; junction bases with no gene match: 12. CDR1 and CDR2 from the germline V gene are SGHVS and FQNEAQ. CDR3 coding DNA: TGTGCCAGCAGCCTCATAACAGGGGGAGCGGGCGAGCAGTACTTC. This gives the protein CASSLITGGAGEQYF.

The V and J genes are TRBV6-5 and TRBJ1-4; TRBD1 is a possible D gene (5 bases). Germline assignment: CDR1 MNHEY and CDR2 SVGAGI. Deletions cut 5 bases from V and 8 bases from J, with 15 bases between. The length of the CDR3 is 14 residues. DNA for the CDR3: TGTGCCAGCAGTAGGGGAGGGTTTGACGAAAAACTGTTTTTT. Amino acids: CASSRGGFDEKLFF.

CDR3 coding DNA: TGTGCCAGCTCACCAATCCGGGGGGGACCTCAAGAGACCCAGTACTTC. It encodes CASSPIRGGPQETQYF. The V gene is TRBV18, the J gene TRBJ2-5; 8 bases are shared with TRBD2. Germline V gives CDR1 KGHSH, CDR2 LQKENI. CDR3 length: 16 residues. The J segment lost 2 bases and the V segment lost 2 bases, leaving 7 bases of the junction unmatched.

This clone was seen many times. The J gene is TRBJ1-4, the V gene TRBV30, with 8 positions matching TRBD1. V dropped 3 bases and J dropped 10; count of bases not matched to a gene: 13. The CDR3 spans 15 residues. The germline CDR1 and CDR2 sequences are GTSNPN and SVGIG (reference sequence). In DNA, the CDR3 is TGTGCCTGGAGCCCCTGGGACAGGTCATACCTAAAACTGTTTTTT. It codes for CAWSPWDRSYLKLFF.

The rearrangement links TRBV25-1 to TRBJ1-6; D gene ambiguous. The CDR3 is 13 residues long. The germline CDR1 and CDR2 sequences are MGHDK and SYGVNS. The V gene lost 7 bases and the J gene lost 4 bases, with 8 bases spanning the gap. CDR3 DNA sequence: TGTGCCAGCAATCTACAGTATAATTCACCCCTCCACTTT. Residues: CASNLQYNSPLHF.

The chain has TRBV27 and TRBJ1-5; TRBD1 might be the D (6 bases). This CDR3 is 15 amino acids long. CDR1 is MNHEY, CDR2 SMNVEV, per germline (reference sequence). V shed 5 bases and J shed 3 bases, with 14 bases lying between them. DNA for the CDR3: TGTGCCAGCAGTCAAGCGGACAGACCCAATCAGCCCCAGCATTTT. This gives the protein CASSQADRPNQPQHF.

The chain carries TRBV10-1 and TRBJ1-1, with no clear D. From germline, CDR1 is WNHNN and CDR2 SYGVQD (reference sequence). V was trimmed by 3 bases and J by 5 bases, leaving 25 bases between them. The length of the CDR3 is 18 residues. The CDR3 nucleotides are TGCGCCAGCAGTGAAGGGAAAAATGAGGGAACCTCCCAGACTGAAGCTTTCTTT. It specifies CASSEGKNEGTSQTEAFF.

V usage is TRBV9 and J usage is TRBJ1-1, with D unresolved. The germline V and J ends were trimmed by 4 bases and 8 bases, with 12 bases remaining between them. Germline values: CDR1 SGDLS, CDR2 YYNGEE. CDR3 size: 12 residues. The CDR3 sequence: CASSRGGREAFF. The CDR3 DNA reads as TGTGCCAGCAGCCGAGGCGGAAGAGAAGCTTTCTTT.

CDR3 nucleotides: TGTGCCACCGGGGGACAGCGGTATTCACCCCTCCACTTT. It yields the protein CATGGQRYSPLHF. The chain links TRBV19 to TRBJ1-6; 7 bases match TRBD1. This CDR3 has 13 residues. The V segment lost 10 bases and the J segment 8 bases; nucleotides outside the gene matches: 8. Germline V gene sequence: CDR1 LNHDA, CDR2 SQIVND (reference sequence). The complete variable domain, with remaining parts taken from reference TRBV19 and TRBJ1-6, reads DGGITQSPKYLFRKEGQNVTLSCEQNLNHDAMYWYRQDPGQGLRLIYYSQIVNDFQKGDIAEGYSVSREKKESFPLTVTSAQKNPTAFYLCATGGQRYSPLHFGNGTRLTVT.

The gene calls are TRBV7-9 and TRBJ2-5, with D uncertain. This CDR3 spans 16 amino acids. The V gene's germline CDR1 is SEHNR and CDR2 FQNEAQ (reference sequence). Trimming removed 1 base at V and 0 bases at J, with 12 bases between. In DNA, the CDR3 is TGTGCCAGCAGCTTAGGCCAGTCGATGGACCAAGAGACCCAGTACTTC. This sequence encodes CASSLGQSMDQETQYF. Using reference TRBV7-9 and TRBJ2-5 for the parts outside the CDR3, the full variable domain is DTGVSQNPRHKITKRGQNVTFRCDPISEHNRLYWYRQTLGQGPEFLTYFQNEAQLEKSRLLSDRFSAERPKGSFSTLEIQRTEQGDSAMYLCASSLGQSMDQETQYFGPGTRLLVL.

This clone has more than one count but fewer than ten. V is TRBV5-4 and J is TRBJ1-4; the D is unclear. The CDR3 consists of 13 residues. Deletions cut 4 bases from V and 3 bases from J, with 7 bases between. In germline, CDR1 is SGHNT, CDR2 YYREEE (reference sequence). As DNA, the CDR3 is TGTGCCAGCAGCCCCGGTTCTAATGAAAAACTGTTTTTT. Its protein is CASSPGSNEKLFF.

This clone has more than one count but fewer than ten. The gene calls are TRBV6-6 and TRBJ2-7; a weak D match, TRBD2 (6 bases). V was clipped by 8 bases and J by 0 bases, with 8 bases between them. This CDR3 is 12 amino acids long. Germline values: CDR1 MNHNY, CDR2 SVGAGI (reference sequence). The CDR3 DNA follows: TGTGCCAGCTCCGGGAGCTCCTACGAGCAGTACTTC. Translating gives CASSGSSYEQYF.

The chain links TRBV2 to TRBJ2-4; TRBD2 matches 8 bases. V dropped 7 bases and J dropped 5; count of bases not matched to a gene: 10. Germline V gene data show CDR1 as SNHLY and CDR2 as FYNNEI. The CDR3 contains 15 residues. The CDR3 DNA sequence: TGTGCCAGCATCAAAGTGGGACTAGGAGAAAACATTCAGTACTTC. Residues: CASIKVGLGENIQYF. Together with reference TRBV2 and TRBJ2-4, the CDR3 gives the full variable domain: EPEVTQTPSHQVTQMGQEVILRCVPISNHLYFYWYRQILGQKVEFLVSFYNNEISEKSEIFDDQFSVERPDGSNFTLKIRSTKLEDSAMYFCASIKVGLGENIQYFGAGTRLSVL.

This clone was seen only a few times. The rearrangement uses TRBV11-2 and TRBJ1-1; a weak D match, TRBD1 (5 bases). The CDR3 totals 14 residues. The germline V gene has CDR1 SGHAT and CDR2 FQNNGV. V lost 7 bases and J 1 base, leaving 13 bases between the germline ends. The CDR3 here is CASTLGQGNTEAFF. CDR3 DNA sequence: TGTGCCAGCACCCTGGGGCAGGGGAACACTGAAGCTTTCTTT.

This sequence joins TRBV4-3 and TRBJ1-1; 7 bases align to TRBD1. This CDR3 is 13 amino acids long. J gave up 5 bases and V 3 bases, and 3 bases lay outside the gene matches. CDR1 is LGHNA, CDR2 YSLEER, per germline. In DNA form, the CDR3 reads TGCGCCAGCAGCCACCGACAGGGAACTGAAGCTTTCTTT. Residues: CASSHRQGTEAFF.

This sequence joins TRBV30 and TRBJ1-4, with D tentatively TRBD1 (5 bases). Trimming stripped 0 bases from V and 14 bases from J, with 16 bases between. Germline CDR1 GTSNPN, CDR2 SVGIG (reference sequence). The CDR3 loop spans 13 amino acids. CDR3 in DNA: TGTGCCTGGAGTGTACTGGACAAACGAAGTCTGTTTTTT. The encoded protein is CAWSVLDKRSLFF.

This sequence joins TRBV12-5 and TRBJ2-3; the D is unclear. The CDR3 spans 9 residues. The germline CDR1 and CDR2 sequences are LGHNT and FRNRAP. Trimming shortened V by 8 bases and J by 14 bases, and 11 bases separated the two germline ends. The CDR3 region has the DNA TGTGCTAGTACCAGGTTGGGGTATTTT. This gives the protein CASTRLGYF.

This clone was recorded only once. The chain links TRBV3-1 (or the pseudogene TRBV3-2) to TRBJ2-5, with 7 bases matching TRBD1. The germline gives CDR1 LGHDT, CDR2 YNNKEL (reference sequence). CDR3 length equals 14 residues. V shed 4 bases, J shed 1 base, and the junction held 3 bases outside the gene matches. Here the CDR3 reads CASSLQGIQETQYF. CDR3 bases: TGTGCCAGCAGCCTACAGGGGATCCAAGAGACCCAGTACTTC.

This clone has more than one count but fewer than ten. The V and J genes are TRBV20-1 and TRBJ2-1; D uncertain. Germline loops: CDR1 DFQATT, CDR2 SNEGSKA (reference sequence). Between the trimmed V and J ends, which lost 3 bases and 4 bases, there was a span of 13 bases. This CDR3 spans 14 amino acids. The CDR3 spells CSASRQTMYNEQFF. In DNA, the CDR3 is TGCAGTGCTAGTCGGCAGACAATGTACAATGAGCAGTTCTTC.

J is TRBJ1-5 and V is TRBV19; maybe TRBD1 (5 bases). This CDR3 is 17 amino acids long. V gave up 4 bases and J gave up 5 bases, with 21 bases separating them. Germline-derived CDR1 and CDR2 are LNHDA and SQIVND (reference sequence). This CDR3 reads CASSKATAGNYDQPQHF. CDR3 nucleotides: TGTGCCAGTAGTAAGGCGACAGCGGGGAATTATGATCAGCCCCAGCATTTT.

The chain carries TRBV14 and TRBJ1-5; D uncertain. CDR1 and CDR2 from the germline V gene are SGHDN and FVKESK. The CDR3 has 16 residues. V shed 0 bases and J shed 3 bases, with 12 bases lying between them. This CDR3 reads CASSQDRGNHNQPQHF. The CDR3 bases are TGTGCCAGCAGCCAAGACCGGGGTAACCACAATCAGCCCCAGCATTTT.

The V and J genes are TRBV29-1 and TRBJ2-3, with a possible D match to TRBD2 (6 bases). The CDR3 consists of 16 residues. Germline V gene data show CDR1 as SQVTM and CDR2 as ANQGSEA. V was cut by 5 bases and J by 1 base, with 19 bases left in between. The CDR3 sequence: CSVLRRAGGGTDTQYF. CDR3 DNA sequence: TGCAGCGTTTTAAGGAGGGCAGGAGGGGGCACAGATACGCAGTATTTT.

This chain joins TRBV6-5 and TRBJ2-7, with 11 bases that match TRBD2. CDR1 is MNHEY, CDR2 SVGAGI, per germline. Trimming cost V 7 bases and J 1 base; bases outside gene matches: 3. CDR3 length: 14 residues. CDR3 amino acids: CASNLAGGSYEQYF. CDR3 DNA: TGTGCCAGCAATCTAGCGGGAGGTTCCTACGAGCAGTACTTC.

This clone was detected only a few times. This chain links TRBV27 with TRBJ1-2, with D uncertain. Trimming cost V 3 bases and J 6 bases, with 14 bases left between them. In germline, CDR1 is MNHEY, CDR2 SMNVEV (reference sequence). This CDR3 is built from 14 residues. CDR3 nucleotides: TGTGCCAGCAGTTTTTTCGCAGGCAAAGATGGCTACACCTTC. This encodes CASSFFAGKDGYTF.

The chain uses TRBV9 and TRBJ2-1, with 10 bases that match TRBD2. This CDR3 region has 18 residues. Trimming removed 0 bases from V and 3 bases from J; junction bases left unmatched: 9. Germline V gene lookup returns CDR1 SGDLS and CDR2 YYNGEE. The CDR3 loop reads CASSVAPVTSGFYNEQFF. The DNA of the CDR3 is TGTGCCAGCAGCGTAGCTCCAGTGACTAGCGGGTTCTACAATGAGCAGTTCTTC.

This clone turned up a few times. The chain links TRBV6-1 to TRBJ2-5, with TRBD2 as a possible D gene (6 bases). V was clipped by 1 base and J by 7 bases, with 22 bases between them. This CDR3 is 17 amino acids long. Germline CDR1 and CDR2: MNHNS and SASEGT. The CDR3 here is CASSEGLASRSGVTQYF. CDR3 coding DNA: TGTGCCAGCAGTGAAGGTCTAGCGAGTCGTTCGGGTGTGACCCAGTACTTC.